This T cell receptor (beta chain) was profiled in a study of human T cells and chemical hapten exposure. In TCRdb, the RACE reads were re-called with MiXCR into one record per CDR3 protein. The sample gives 180,000 or so distinct CDR3 sequences, around 15% of which show up once; less than 2% is in the top ten. Germline V gives CDR1 SGHTA, CDR2 FQGTGA. This CDR3 has 14 amino acids. V was cut by 5 bases and J by 0 bases, with 11 bases left in between. Time point here: patch test 1, 2 weeks after DPC sensitization. Stated treatment: therapeutic diphenylcyclopropenone sensitization with weekly scalp DPC. Extraction of total RNA was performed on unfractionated whole blood.

Sequences were derived from whole blood, sampled in connection with sensitization to the hapten diphenylcyclopropenone (DPC). The TCR sequence derives from a woman in her thirties with alopecia areata. Some clones in this sample may be carry-over from other donors' samples. The chain uses TRBV7-3 and TRBJ2-7, with D tentatively TRBD1 or TRBD2 (5 bases each). The CDR3 DNA is TGTGCCAGCAGCAGGGACGGCAGCTCCTACGAGCAGTACTTC. This sequence encodes CASSRDGSSYEQYF.